This T cell receptor (beta chain) was captured in a study of tumor-infiltrating lymphocytes in primary liver carcinoma (dated by TCRdb to about 2017). About the investigation overall: Surgical resection was performed in China between late 2015 and early 2016 on roughly 5 patients with histopathologically diagnosed primary liver carcinoma. Of the five patients (three men and two women, aged 30 to 69 years), four had hepatocellular carcinoma and one had combined HCC and intrahepatic cholangiocarcinoma. Tumors of the five patients were stage T1-T3 N0M0 with maximum diameters of about 4.2 to 10 cm. Samples yielded roughly 3.65 to 7.5 million productive TCRbeta reads; read depth did not differ significantly between tissue types. TCRbeta repertoire sequencing, expression microarrays and whole-exome sequencing were combined in the study across five regions of each liver tumor, with adjacent normal tissue and blood also included. A total of roughly 35 specimens from 5 patients underwent TCRbeta repertoire sequencing, comprising about 25 tumor regions, 5 adjacent noncancerous liver tissues and 5 peripheral blood samples. Technical replicate repertoires showed high reproducibility, with mean shared-clone rates roughly 0.87 and correlation coefficients above 0.95. The paper's findings and limits, for the study overall: With just four or five patients in the study, the authors point out that the findings should be validated in a larger study. Repertoire overlap was found to be higher between tumor regions (mean approximately 35%) than between tumor-adjacent (roughly 17%) or tumor-blood (14%) pairs, consistent with antigen-driven expansion. Because the samples were bulk and unsorted, CD4+ and CD8+ T cell repertoires could not be compared. The top 250 clones accounted for a significantly greater share of the repertoire in tumors than in blood (p = 0.039). Because sequencing covered only the TCR beta chain and unpaired alpha chains were not captured, true repertoire diversity is likely underestimated.

Using a constant-region primer and ProtoScript II reverse transcriptase, TCRbeta-specific cDNA was reverse-transcribed from 500 ng total RNA. The TCRbeta libraries were prepared through three rounds of nested multiplex PCR following a slightly modified ARM-PCR procedure. The first two PCR rounds used multiplex TRBV1-TRBV30 forward primers with a Cbeta reverse primer, each for approximately 11 cycles. Sample barcodes and Illumina adapters were attached in a final 25-cycle PCR using Deep VentR polymerase. Before sequencing, amplicons of 200-500 bp were purified from gel using a QIAquick gel extraction kit. An Illumina HiSeq 2500 was used to sequence the TCRbeta amplicons with 250-bp paired-end reads. Processing in the source paper ran as follows. Quality trimming of reads was performed with Trimmomatic v0.33, and paired reads were merged with FLASH v1.2.11 so that full CDR3 sequences could be recovered. V, D and J germline segments were assigned to the rearranged TCRbeta sequences using MiGEC v1.2.1b. VDJtools v1.0.0 computed clonotype statistics and Shannon-Wiener diversity indices. To cut down on sampling bias, every analysis after diversity analysis relied on just the 250 most abundant clonotypes from each sample. TCRdb handled the public reads itself, with Q25 trimming in fastp and clone calling in MiXCR, and kept productive beta chains. Here each entry gathers all rows of one CDR3 protein and keeps the most common genes and DNA. TCRdb's processing, not the study's, gives the V and J calls here. This sample has 310,000 or so distinct CDR3 sequences in its table, and less than 70% of those were observed once. Approximately 5.9% of the sample comes from the top ten.

The CDR3 runs 17 residues from the cysteine to the phenylalanine. The only DNA kept is the CDR3, 51 bases in frame from the first base. According to the germline V gene, CDR1 reads SGHDN and CDR2 reads FVKESK. RNA from unsorted whole blood was extracted with TRIzol reagent, and germline DNA was obtained with the DNeasy Blood & Tissue kit. Patients had chronic HBV infection and were treatment-naive at sampling. Before surgery, about 4 milliliters of peripheral blood were collected into K2EDTA tubes. Details on this clonotype: The antigen it binds to is not known. A much bigger clone sits one base away, suggesting this may be a read error.

The sequencing input was peripheral blood. The chain links TRBV14 with TRBJ2-3; the D gene is tentatively TRBD1 or TRBD2, each matching 5 bases. This receptor was identified in a man between 40 and 49 years old with primary liver carcinoma and hepatitis B virus infection. The base sequence is TGTGCCAGCAGCCGATGGGCTACGAGAGGGACCACAGATACGCGGTATTTT. Translated, this is CASSRWATRGTTDTRYF.